This TCR beta chain was recorded in a study of patients and donors after allogeneic stem cell transplantation. In TCRdb, the RT-PCR reads were re-called with MiXCR into one record per CDR3 protein. The sample consists of 100,000 to 130,000 distinct CDR3 sequences, over 30% of them appearing once. This clonotype was recorded a few times. The CDR3 loop spans 15 amino acids. The V and J ends lost 5 bases and 1 base respectively, with 14 bases between them. CDR1 and CDR2 (germline): MNHEY, SMNVEV (reference sequence). This clonotype was obtained from a human donor who was either an allogeneic HSCT recipient or a stem cell or donor lymphocyte infusion donor (not recorded which). It is not recorded whose cells these are; they may come from a transplant donor. The V and J genes are TRBV27 and TRBJ1-1, with D possibly matching TRBD1 (6 bases). The sequenced material came from blood, either unsorted or a sorted T cell fraction (not recorded which). The chain's CDR3 is CASSPYGRGNTEAFF. In DNA, the CDR3 is TGTGCCAGCAGTCCCTATGGCAGGGGGAACACTGAAGCTTTCTTT.